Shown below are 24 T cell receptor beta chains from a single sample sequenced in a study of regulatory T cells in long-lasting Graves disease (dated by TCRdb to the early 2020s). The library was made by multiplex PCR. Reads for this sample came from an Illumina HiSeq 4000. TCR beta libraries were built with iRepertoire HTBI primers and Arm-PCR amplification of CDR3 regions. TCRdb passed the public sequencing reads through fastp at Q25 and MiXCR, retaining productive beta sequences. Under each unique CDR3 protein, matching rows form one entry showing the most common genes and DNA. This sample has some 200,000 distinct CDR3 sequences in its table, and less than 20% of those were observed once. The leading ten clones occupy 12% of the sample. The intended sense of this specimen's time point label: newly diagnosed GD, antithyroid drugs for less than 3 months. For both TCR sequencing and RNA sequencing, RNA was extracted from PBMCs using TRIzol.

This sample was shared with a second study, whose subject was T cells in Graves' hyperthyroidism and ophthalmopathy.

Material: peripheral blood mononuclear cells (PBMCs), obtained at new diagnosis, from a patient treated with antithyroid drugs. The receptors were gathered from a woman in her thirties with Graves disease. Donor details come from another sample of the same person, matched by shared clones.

The CDR3 DNA sequence: TGCAGTGCTAGAGACGTGACGGGACGTCCCCACGAGCAGTACTTC. Its translation is CSARDVTGRPHEQYF. The genes are TRBV20-1 and TRBJ2-7; D possibly matches TRBD1 or TRBD2 (5 bases each). Trimming stripped 0 bases from V and 5 bases from J, with 17 bases between. The V gene's germline CDR1 is DFQATT and CDR2 SNEGSKA (reference sequence). The CDR3 contains 15 residues.

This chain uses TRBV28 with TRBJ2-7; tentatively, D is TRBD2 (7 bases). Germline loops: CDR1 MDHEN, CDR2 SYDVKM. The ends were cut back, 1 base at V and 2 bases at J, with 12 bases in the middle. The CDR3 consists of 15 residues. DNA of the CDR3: TGTGCCAGCAGTTTATTGGGGGGGGCCGCCTACGAGCAGTACTTC. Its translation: CASSLLGGAAYEQYF.

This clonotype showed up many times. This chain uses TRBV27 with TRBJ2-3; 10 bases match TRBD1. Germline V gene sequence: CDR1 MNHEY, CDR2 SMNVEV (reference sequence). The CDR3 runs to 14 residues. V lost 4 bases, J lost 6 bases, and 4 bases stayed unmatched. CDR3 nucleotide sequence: TGTGCCAGCAGTTCCGGGACAGGGGTGGATACGCAGTATTTT. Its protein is CASSSGTGVDTQYF.

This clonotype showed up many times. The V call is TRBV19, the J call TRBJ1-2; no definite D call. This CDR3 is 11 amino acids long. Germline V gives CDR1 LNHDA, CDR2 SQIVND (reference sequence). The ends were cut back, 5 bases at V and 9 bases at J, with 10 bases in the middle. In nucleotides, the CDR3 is TGTGCCAGTAGTCTCGTGGGGAGCTACACCTTC. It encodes CASSLVGSYTF.

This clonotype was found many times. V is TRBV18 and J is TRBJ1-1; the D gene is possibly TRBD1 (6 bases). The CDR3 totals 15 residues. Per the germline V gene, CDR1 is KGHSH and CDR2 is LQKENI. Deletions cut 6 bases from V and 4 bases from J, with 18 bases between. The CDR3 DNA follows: TGTGCCAGCTCCCCCGGGCAGGGGACGGCCACTGAAGCTTTCTTT. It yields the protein CASSPGQGTATEAFF.

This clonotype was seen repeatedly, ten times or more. CDR3 nucleotide sequence: TGTGCCAGCAGGGGACTAGTAAACACCGGGGAGCTGTTTTTT. Encoded protein: CASRGLVNTGELFF. The chain joins TRBV2 to TRBJ2-2, with TRBD2 matching over 8 bases. Germline V gene sequence: CDR1 SNHLY, CDR2 FYNNEI. V gave up 6 bases and J gave up 2 bases; unmatched junction bases: 2. CDR3 length equals 14 residues.

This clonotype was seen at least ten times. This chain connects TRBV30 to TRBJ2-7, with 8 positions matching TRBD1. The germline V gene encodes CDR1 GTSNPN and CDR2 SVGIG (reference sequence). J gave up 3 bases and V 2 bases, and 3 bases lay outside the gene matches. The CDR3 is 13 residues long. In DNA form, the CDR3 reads TGTGCCTGGAGTTTGGACAGGGACTACGAGCAGTACTTC. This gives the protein CAWSLDRDYEQYF.

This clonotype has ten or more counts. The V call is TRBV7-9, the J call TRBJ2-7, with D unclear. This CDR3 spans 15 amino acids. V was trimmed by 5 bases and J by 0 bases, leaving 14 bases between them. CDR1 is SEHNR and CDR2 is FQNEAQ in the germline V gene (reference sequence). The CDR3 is CASSLPGRGSYEQYF. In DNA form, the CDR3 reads TGTGCCAGCAGCCTACCAGGACGAGGCTCCTACGAGCAGTACTTC.

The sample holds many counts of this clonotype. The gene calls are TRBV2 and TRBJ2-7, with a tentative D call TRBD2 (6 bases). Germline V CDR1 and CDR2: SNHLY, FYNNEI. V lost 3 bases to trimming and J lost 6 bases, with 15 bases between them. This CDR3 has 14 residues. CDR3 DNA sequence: TGTGCCAGCAGTGAGGAGGGCAGGGCGGGCGAGCAGTACTTC. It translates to CASSEEGRAGEQYF.

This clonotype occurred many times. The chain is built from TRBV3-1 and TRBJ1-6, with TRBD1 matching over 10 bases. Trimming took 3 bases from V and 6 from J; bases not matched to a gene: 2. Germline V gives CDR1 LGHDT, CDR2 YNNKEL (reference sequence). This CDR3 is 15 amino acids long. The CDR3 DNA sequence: TGTGCCAGCAGCCAGCGGGACAGGGGTAATTCACCCCTCCACTTT. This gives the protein CASSQRDRGNSPLHF.

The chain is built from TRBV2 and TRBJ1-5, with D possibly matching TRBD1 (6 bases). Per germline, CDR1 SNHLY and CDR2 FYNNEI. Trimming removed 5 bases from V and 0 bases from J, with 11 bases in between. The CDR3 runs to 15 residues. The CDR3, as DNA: TGTGCCAGCAGTAAGACAGGAGATAGCAATCAGCCCCAGCATTTT. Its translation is CASSKTGDSNQPQHF.

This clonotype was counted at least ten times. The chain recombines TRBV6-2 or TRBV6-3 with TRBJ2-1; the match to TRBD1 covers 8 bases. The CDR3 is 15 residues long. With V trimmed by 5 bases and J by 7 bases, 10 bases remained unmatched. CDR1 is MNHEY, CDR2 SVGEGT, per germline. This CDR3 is CASSGDRGVMNEQFF. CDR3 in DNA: TGTGCCAGCAGTGGAGACAGGGGAGTGATGAATGAGCAGTTCTTC.

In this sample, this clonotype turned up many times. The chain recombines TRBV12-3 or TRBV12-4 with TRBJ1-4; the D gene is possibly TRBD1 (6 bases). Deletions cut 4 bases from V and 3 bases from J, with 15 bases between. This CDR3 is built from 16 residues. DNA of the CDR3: TGTGCCAGCAGTTCCGGGGGGGCAGGGGCTAATGAAAAACTGTTTTTT. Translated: CASSSGGAGANEKLFF.

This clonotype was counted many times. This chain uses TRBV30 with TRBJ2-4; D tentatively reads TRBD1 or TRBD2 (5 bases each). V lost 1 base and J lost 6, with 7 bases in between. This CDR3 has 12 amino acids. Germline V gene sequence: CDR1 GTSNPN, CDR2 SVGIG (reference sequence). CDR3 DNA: TGTGCCTGGAGTGAGGGGAGAAACATTCAGTACTTC. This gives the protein CAWSEGRNIQYF.

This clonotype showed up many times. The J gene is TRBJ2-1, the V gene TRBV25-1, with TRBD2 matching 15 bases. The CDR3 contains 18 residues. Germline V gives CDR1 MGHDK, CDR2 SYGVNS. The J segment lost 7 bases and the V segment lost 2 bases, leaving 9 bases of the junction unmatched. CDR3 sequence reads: CASSEVRTGTSGRNEQFF. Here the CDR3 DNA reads TGTGCCAGCAGTGAAGTTAGAACCGGGACTAGCGGGAGGAATGAGCAGTTCTTC.

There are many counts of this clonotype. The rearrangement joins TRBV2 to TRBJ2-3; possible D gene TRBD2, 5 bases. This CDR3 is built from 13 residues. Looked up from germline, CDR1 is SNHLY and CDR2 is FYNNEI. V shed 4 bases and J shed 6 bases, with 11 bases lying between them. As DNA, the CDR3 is TGTGCCAGCAGTGTATCGGGGTGGGATACGCAGTATTTT. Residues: CASSVSGWDTQYF.

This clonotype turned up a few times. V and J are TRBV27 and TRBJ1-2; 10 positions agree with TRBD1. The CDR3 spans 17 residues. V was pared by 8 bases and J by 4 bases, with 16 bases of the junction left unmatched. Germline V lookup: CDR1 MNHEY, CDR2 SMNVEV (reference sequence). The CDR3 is CASSVGPRQGAGYGYTF. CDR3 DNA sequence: TGTGCCAGCTCAGTTGGCCCAAGACAGGGGGCGGGCTATGGCTACACCTTC.

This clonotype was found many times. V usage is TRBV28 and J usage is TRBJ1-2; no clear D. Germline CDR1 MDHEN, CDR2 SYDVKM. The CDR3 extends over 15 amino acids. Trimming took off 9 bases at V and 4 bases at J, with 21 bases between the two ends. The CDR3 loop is CARPPRGQAVYGYTF. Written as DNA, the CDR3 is TGTGCCAGACCTCCGCGAGGCCAGGCAGTCTATGGCTACACCTTC.

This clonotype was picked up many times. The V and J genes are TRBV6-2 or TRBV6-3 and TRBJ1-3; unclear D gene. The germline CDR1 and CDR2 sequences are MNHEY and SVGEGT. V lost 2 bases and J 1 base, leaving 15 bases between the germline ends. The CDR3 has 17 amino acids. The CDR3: CASSYVASVSSGNTIYF. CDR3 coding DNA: TGTGCCAGCAGTTACGTAGCCTCCGTTAGTTCTGGAAACACCATATATTTT.

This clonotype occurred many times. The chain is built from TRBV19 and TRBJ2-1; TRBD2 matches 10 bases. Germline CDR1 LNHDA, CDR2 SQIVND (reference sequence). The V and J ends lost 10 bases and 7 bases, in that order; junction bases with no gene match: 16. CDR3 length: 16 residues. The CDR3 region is CATRLNSGGASNEQFF. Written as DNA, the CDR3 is TGTGCCACCCGACTCAACAGCGGGGGGGCCAGTAATGAGCAGTTCTTC.

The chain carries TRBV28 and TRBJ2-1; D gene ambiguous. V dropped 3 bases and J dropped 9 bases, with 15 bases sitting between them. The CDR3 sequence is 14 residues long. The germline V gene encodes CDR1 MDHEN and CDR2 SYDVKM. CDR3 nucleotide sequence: TGTGCCAGCAGTTTCTACGACCTCGGCGGTGAGCAGTTCTTC. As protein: CASSFYDLGGEQFF.

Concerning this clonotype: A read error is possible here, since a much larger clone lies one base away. CDR3 bases: TGCGCCATCAGCCAAGAAGGGATTAGCACAGATACGCAGTATTTT. Protein sequence: CAISQEGISTDTQYF. V is TRBV4-1 and J is TRBJ2-3; D remains unclear. Germline V gives CDR1 MGHRA, CDR2 YSYEKL. The CDR3 covers 15 residues.

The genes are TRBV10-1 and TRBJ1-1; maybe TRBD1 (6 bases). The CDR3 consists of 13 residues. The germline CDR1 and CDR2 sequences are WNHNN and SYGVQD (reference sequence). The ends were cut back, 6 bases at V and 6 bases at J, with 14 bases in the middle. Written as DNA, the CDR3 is TGCGCCAGCAGCTACAGGGAGGCTGCTGAAGCTTTCTTT. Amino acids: CASSYREAAEAFF.

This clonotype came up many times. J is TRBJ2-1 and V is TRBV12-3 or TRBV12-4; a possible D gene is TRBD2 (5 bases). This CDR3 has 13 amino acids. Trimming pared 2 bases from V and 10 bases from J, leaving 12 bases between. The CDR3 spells CASSLKKRFEQFF. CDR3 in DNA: TGTGCCAGCAGTTTAAAAAAGCGGTTCGAGCAGTTCTTC.